This T cell receptor (beta chain) was observed in a study of cytomegalovirus exposure and HLA in healthy donors. Study background: HLA-typed donors were the source of approximately 85 million unique TCRs held in an early data release.

Use of 60 Vbeta and 13 Jbeta primers characterized the PCR. Repertoires were generated with immunoSEQ multiplex PCR, while TCRdb's copy carries only in-frame clones and drops some. The data show 100,000 to 150,000 clones, with approximately 80% seen just once and 8.9% held by the top ten. Germline values: CDR1 SGHRS, CDR2 YFSETQ. V lost 6 bases to trimming and J lost 5 bases, with 18 bases between them. The CDR3 sequence is 14 residues long. Findings of the study overall: As was reported, the classifier diagnosed cytomegalovirus status with high specificity and sensitivity.

A word on this clone: What it binds is unknown.

The rearrangement links TRBV5-1 to TRBJ2-7; no clear D gene. The specimen was PBMCs. The TCR originated in a man younger than 40 in good health and CMV-seropositive. The CDR3 spells CASKPTRQTDEQYF. The CDR3 nucleotides are TGCGCCAGCAAACCTACCAGGCAGACCGACGAGCAGTACTTC. Combining the CDR3 with reference TRBV5-1 and TRBJ2-7 gives the whole variable domain KAGVTQTPRYLIKTRGQQVTLSCSPISGHRSVSWYQQTPGQGLQFLFEYFSETQRNKGNFPGRFSGRQFSNSRSEMNVSTLELGDSALYLCASKPTRQTDEQYFGPGTRLTVT.